This passage covers 7 T cell receptor beta chains from one sample sequenced in a study of high-grade serous ovarian cancer treatment subgroups. The table came from immunoSEQ multiplex PCR; TCRdb's copy has only in-frame clones and leaves some out. The table has about 4,400 clones, 69% seen once. Tumor samples were taken before definitive surgery or chemotherapy. Sequencing used tumor tissue. The receptors derive from a human donor with high-grade serous ovarian cancer.

This chain connects TRBV5-1 to TRBJ1-3; D perhaps matches TRBD1 (6 bases). The CDR3 loop spans 16 amino acids. Germline V CDR1 and CDR2: SGHRS, YFSETQ. V lost 0 bases, J lost 1 base, and 11 bases lay in between. As DNA, the CDR3 is TGCGCCAGCAGCTTGGAAGACAGGCTATCTGGAAACACCATATATTTT. Amino acid sequence: CASSLEDRLSGNTIYF.

This chain links TRBV4-1 with TRBJ2-5, with 7 bases that match TRBD2. Trimming at V came to 1 base and at J to 1 base, leaving 0 bases not matched to a gene. CDR3 size: 14 residues. CDR1 and CDR2 (germline): MGHRA, YSYEKL. Written as DNA, the CDR3 is TGCGCCAGCAGCCAAGGACTAGCCCAAGAGACCCAGTACTTC. The encoded protein is CASSQGLAQETQYF.

The rearrangement joins TRBV4-1 to TRBJ2-3; TRBD2 agrees at 14 bases. V shed 2 bases, J shed 8 bases, and the junction held 12 bases outside the gene matches. Germline CDR1 is MGHRA and CDR2 is YSYEKL. The CDR3 totals 18 residues. Here the CDR3 reads CASSQPLTSGGAYSTQYF. For the CDR3, the DNA is TGCGCCAGCAGCCAACCCCTGACTAGCGGGGGGGCCTATAGTACGCAGTATTTT.

In DNA, the CDR3 is TGTGCCAGCAGTCTGCCGGGGGATTCTAGCAATCAGCCCCAGCATTTT. This gives the protein CASSLPGDSSNQPQHF. The gene calls are TRBV28 and TRBJ1-5; tentative D call: TRBD1 (5 bases). The germline V gene has CDR1 MDHEN and CDR2 SYDVKM. Trimming removed 5 bases from V and 0 bases from J, with 14 bases in between. The length of the CDR3 is 16 residues.

The gene calls are TRBV5-5 and TRBJ1-6; D gene uncertain. Germline V gene sequence: CDR1 SGHKS, CDR2 YYEKEE (reference sequence). The ends were cut back, 0 bases at V and 7 bases at J, with 8 bases in the middle. This CDR3 has 14 amino acids. CDR3 nucleotide sequence: TGTGCCAGCAGCTTGGATGTCTCGAATTCACCCCTCCACTTT. Its translation is CASSLDVSNSPLHF.

The chain carries TRBV9 and TRBJ1-4, with D tentatively TRBD1 (5 bases). Trimming cost V 4 bases and J 3 bases, with 10 bases left between them. Germline V gene lookup returns CDR1 SGDLS and CDR2 YYNGEE. The CDR3 has 14 residues. The chain's CDR3 is CASSSPGANEKLFF. The CDR3, as DNA: TGTGCCAGCAGCTCCCCGGGGGCTAATGAAAAACTGTTTTTT.

By its share, this clone is large. This chain links TRBV5-5 with TRBJ1-1; D is possibly TRBD1 (5 bases). V gave up 5 bases and J gave up 11 bases, with 19 bases separating them. The CDR3 spans 13 residues. Per the germline V gene, CDR1 is SGHKS and CDR2 is YYEKEE (reference sequence). CDR3 in DNA: TGTGCCAGCAGTCATGGACATACTTCGAACGCTTTCTTT. It is translated as CASSHGHTSNAFF.